The sequence of this T cell receptor beta chain was determined in a study of CD8 T cells in ankylosing spondylitis. Study findings and constraints: In synovial fluid and blood from reactive arthritis, some motif variants were previously reported. As reported, disease-linked clones showed significant enrichment in matched ankylosing spondylitis synovial fluid.

Turning to this clonotype: Its antigen remains unidentified.

Library preparation for TCR beta used quantitative 5'-RACE with molecular barcodes. TCRdb recomputed calls from the 5' RACE reads with MiXCR, one row per CDR3 protein. This sample has 36,000 or so distinct CDR3 sequences, with about 10% found just once. Germline V gene sequence: CDR1 SGHTS, CDR2 YDEGEE. The germline V and J ends were trimmed by 4 bases and 5 bases, with 14 bases remaining between them. The CDR3 has 14 amino acids. The receptor was isolated from a male donor with ankylosing spondylitis. Sequenced material: synovial fluid, either unsorted or a sorted T cell fraction (not recorded which). The gene calls are TRBV5-8 and TRBJ2-3, with no clear D. This CDR3 is CASSKRLGEDTQYF. The CDR3 DNA sequence: TGTGCCAGCAGCAAGAGGTTAGGAGAAGATACGCAGTATTTT.